This T cell receptor beta chain was documented in a study of control samples from healthy donors and cancer patients. Sequencing was performed with immunoSEQ multiplex PCR; in TCRdb, only in-frame clones are kept and a portion is missing. The sample consists of about 190,000 clones, around 93% of them appearing once. CDR1 and CDR2 from the germline V gene are SGDLS and YYNGEE. Trimming at V came to 0 bases and at J to 6 bases, leaving 4 bases not matched to a gene. The length of the CDR3 is 14 residues. The chain couples TRBV9 to TRBJ2-7, with 9 positions matching TRBD1. The sample taken for sequencing was blood. The sequence was collected from a young man in good health. CDR3 in amino acids: CASSVGQGVVEQYF. The DNA for the CDR3 is TGTGCCAGCAGCGTAGGACAGGGGGTAGTCGAGCAGTACTTC.